The 6 T cell receptor beta chains listed next were all sequenced from one sample in a study of post-analysis software for immune sequencing data. The antigens of these receptors remain unknown. Incorporated into the TCR beta cDNA libraries were unique molecular identifiers, which served to reduce PCR and sequencing biases. TCRdb re-analysed the PCR reads in MiXCR, keeping a single row per CDR3 protein. The sample lists approximately 250,000 distinct CDR3 sequences; 36% were seen once. General observations from the study: Controls showed lower frequencies than patients for several TRBV segments, and TRBV5-6, TRBV5-1 and TRBV20-1 were among these.

Material for sequencing was blood. These receptors were obtained from a girl aged 10 to 17 with multiple sclerosis.

This clonotype was observed many times. The V gene is TRBV12-3 or TRBV12-4, the J gene TRBJ2-1; tentative D call: TRBD1 (5 bases). Trimming took off 3 bases at V and 0 bases at J, with 6 bases between the two ends. The CDR3 extends over 14 amino acids. The CDR3 is CASSFRGSYNEQFF. In DNA form, the CDR3 reads TGTGCCAGCAGTTTTAGGGGCTCCTACAATGAGCAGTTCTTC.

This clonotype was recorded at least ten times. The V and J genes are TRBV2 and TRBJ2-7, with D perhaps matching TRBD1 or TRBD2 (7 bases each). Germline CDR1 is SNHLY and CDR2 is FYNNEI. Trimming left V 10 bases short and J 4 bases short, with 17 bases between. There are 13 residues in the CDR3. The CDR3 is CAIGRRGPYEQYF. CDR3 in DNA: TGTGCCATCGGGAGGAGGGGGCCATACGAGCAGTACTTC.

This clonotype was observed many times. V usage is TRBV10-2 and J usage is TRBJ2-3; unclear D gene. Looked up from germline, CDR1 is WSHSY and CDR2 is SAAADI. Trimming shortened V by 3 bases and J by 3 bases, and 7 bases separated the two germline ends. CDR3 length equals 13 residues. Here the CDR3 DNA reads TGCGCCAGCAGTGATTTGAGGACAGATACGCAGTATTTT. It specifies CASSDLRTDTQYF.

This clonotype has just one count. The chain carries TRBV10-3 and TRBJ2-3, with D maybe TRBD2 (5 bases). The germline V and J ends were trimmed by 0 bases and 2 bases, with 9 bases remaining between them. The length of the CDR3 is 15 residues. Germline loops: CDR1 ENHRY, CDR2 SYGVKD. This CDR3 reads CAISESPGITDTQYF. CDR3 DNA: TGTGCCATCAGTGAGTCGCCGGGGATCACAGATACGCAGTATTTT.

The CDR3 protein is CASSLSRDRGTEAFF. Written as DNA, the CDR3 is TGCGCCAGCAGCTTATCCAGGGACAGGGGAACTGAAGCTTTCTTT. The rearrangement uses TRBV5-1 and TRBJ1-1; 10 nucleotides line up with TRBD1. This CDR3 contains 15 residues. From germline, CDR1 is SGHRS and CDR2 YFSETQ. The J segment lost 5 bases and the V segment lost 2 bases, leaving 6 bases of the junction unmatched. The full variable domain, with the rest looked up from reference TRBV5-1 and TRBJ1-1, is KAGVTQTPRYLIKTRGQQVTLSCSPISGHRSVSWYQQTPGQGLQFLFEYFSETQRNKGNFPGRFSGRQFSNSRSEMNVSTLELGDSALYLCASSLSRDRGTEAFFGQGTRLTVV.

A note on this clonotype: A read error may be the cause here, since a much bigger clone is one base away. The chain uses TRBV15 and TRBJ2-4; the match to TRBD1 covers 12 bases. The germline V gene has CDR1 LNHNV and CDR2 YYDKDF (reference sequence). CDR3 length: 18 amino acids. The CDR3 DNA reads TGTGCCACCAGCATCAGTGGGACAGGGGGCCTGGCCAAAAACATTCGGTACTTC. Translation: CATSISGTGGLAKNIRYF.